This T cell receptor (beta chain) was identified in a study of beta chain features in type 1 diabetes. Whole-study findings and limits: Diminished insertions and augmented deletions at VDJ junctions characterized type 1 diabetes patients.

Each of the CD4+ naive, central memory, regulatory and stem cell-like memory populations was sorted via CD45RO/CCR7/CD25/CD127/CD95/CD27. As regards this clone: Its specificity is not known.

Sequencing targeted expressed TCRB transcripts, as all isolated RNA had been reverse transcribed. TCRdb keeps only in-frame clones here, not all; method: immunoSEQ multiplex PCR. The sample lists more than 350,000 clones, 9.5% to 12% occurring once. The germline V and J ends were trimmed by 6 bases and 10 bases, with 12 bases remaining between them. Germline CDR1 is MDHEN and CDR2 is SYDVKM. The CDR3 totals 12 residues. This sequence originates from a woman aged 18-29 years in good health. Specimen: naive CD4+ T cells from blood. This sequence joins TRBV28 and TRBJ1-4, with D unclear. The CDR3 DNA follows: TGTGCCAGCAGGGAAGAAATAGGAAAACTGTTTTTT. Protein: CASREEIGKLFF.